These 23 T cell receptor beta chains share one sample of origin, sequenced in a study of blood T cell repertoires in COVID-19. TCRdb's table, derived via immunoSEQ multiplex PCR, lists solely in-frame clones and lacks some. The repertoire holds tens of thousands of clones, with approximately 82% as singletons. Sequencing was done on a sample of peripheral blood. The receptors shown here come from a man aged 50-59 years with active or convalescent COVID-19.

The chain has TRBV10-1 and TRBJ1-5, with a weak D call TRBD1 (5 bases). Trimming removed 5 bases at V and 8 bases at J, with 16 bases between. CDR3 length: 14 residues. Germline V lookup: CDR1 WNHNN, CDR2 SYGVQD (reference sequence). CDR3 amino acids: CASSSGPVREPQHF. For the CDR3, the DNA is TGCGCCAGCAGTTCCGGGCCGGTCAGGGAGCCCCAGCATTTT.

This sequence joins TRBV5-1 and TRBJ1-4; 11 nucleotides align to TRBD1. V was pared by 0 bases and J by 8 bases, with 3 bases of the junction left unmatched. Germline CDR1 SGHRS, CDR2 YFSETQ. The CDR3 is 15 amino acids. The CDR3 DNA follows: TGCGCCAGCAGCTTGGAGGGACAGGGGGAGGAAAAACTGTTTTTT. Protein: CASSLEGQGEEKLFF.

The V gene is TRBV28, the J gene TRBJ2-7; D possibly corresponds to TRBD1 (5 bases). This CDR3 contains 11 residues. V lost 8 bases, J lost 13 bases, and 18 bases lay in between. In germline, CDR1 is MDHEN, CDR2 SYDVKM. Here the CDR3 DNA reads TGTGCCAGCGGCCCTGAAGGGGTGTCATACTTC. This codes for CASGPEGVSYF.

This clone was recorded a few times. This sequence joins TRBV5-8 and TRBJ2-1, with 10 nucleotides matching TRBD1. Unmatched junction bases numbered 6, after V lost 3 bases and J lost 3 bases. Germline CDR1 is SGHTS and CDR2 is YDEGEE. CDR3 length: 16 amino acids. The CDR3 loop is CASSWDRTGGYNEQFF. CDR3 bases: TGTGCCAGCAGCTGGGATAGGACAGGGGGCTACAATGAGCAGTTCTTC.

The chain combines TRBV5-1 with TRBJ2-5; 9 nucleotides match TRBD1. Germline lookup yields CDR1 SGHRS and CDR2 YFSETQ. The CDR3 spans 15 residues. V lost 2 bases, J lost 3 bases, and 5 bases stayed unmatched. The CDR3 here is CASSFSGTGKETQYF. In DNA, the CDR3 is TGCGCCAGCAGCTTTTCGGGGACAGGGAAAGAGACCCAGTACTTC. Complete variable domain (other parts from reference TRBV5-1 and TRBJ2-5): KAGVTQTPRYLIKTRGQQVTLSCSPISGHRSVSWYQQTPGQGLQFLFEYFSETQRNKGNFPGRFSGRQFSNSRSEMNVSTLELGDSALYLCASSFSGTGKETQYFGPGTRLLVL.

The chain carries TRBV5-4 and TRBJ2-1; 9 bases fit TRBD1. Per the germline V gene, CDR1 is SGHNT and CDR2 is YYREEE (reference sequence). The CDR3 extends over 15 amino acids. V lost 3 bases, J lost 6 bases, and 7 bases stayed unmatched. CDR3 loop: CASSWGQGIPNEQFF. The CDR3 DNA sequence: TGTGCCAGCAGCTGGGGACAGGGAATCCCCAATGAGCAGTTCTTC.

The V gene is TRBV24-1, the J gene TRBJ2-5, with D perhaps matching TRBD2 (6 bases). V lost 3 bases, J lost 6 bases, and 16 bases lay in between. From germline, CDR1 is KGHDR and CDR2 SFDVKD. This CDR3 comprises 15 residues. CDR3 loop: CATSDLGGPGKTQYF. The CDR3 nucleotides read TGTGCCACCAGTGATCTCGGGGGACCAGGGAAGACCCAGTACTTC.

This sequence joins TRBV4-1 and TRBJ2-3, with D unresolved. CDR3 length equals 15 residues. Trimming pared 3 bases from V and 2 bases from J, leaving 12 bases between. Germline assignment: CDR1 MGHRA and CDR2 YSYEKL. CDR3 region: CASSHGSSPTDTQYF. DNA for the CDR3: TGCGCCAGCAGCCACGGTAGTAGTCCCACAGATACGCAGTATTTT.

This chain links TRBV19 with TRBJ2-1, with TRBD2 identical over 9 bases. This CDR3 has 15 residues. Germline CDR1 and CDR2: LNHDA and SQIVND (reference sequence). The V and J ends lost 6 bases and 4 bases, in that order; junction bases with no gene match: 7. The CDR3 protein is CASSLSGGYYNEQFF. The CDR3 coding sequence is TGTGCCAGTAGCCTTAGCGGGGGCTATTACAATGAGCAGTTCTTC. Supplemented by reference TRBV19 and TRBJ2-1, the full variable domain reads DGGITQSPKYLFRKEGQNVTLSCEQNLNHDAMYWYRQDPGQGLRLIYYSQIVNDFQKGDIAEGYSVSREKKESFPLTVTSAQKNPTAFYLCASSLSGGYYNEQFFGPGTRLTVL.

The gene calls are TRBV19 and TRBJ1-5, with 12 bases fitting TRBD1. The germline CDR1 and CDR2 sequences are LNHDA and SQIVND (reference sequence). The CDR3 runs 17 residues. Trimming cost V 5 bases and J 3 bases; bases outside gene matches: 8. The CDR3 DNA follows: TGTGCCAGTAGTCCCGGGACAGGGGGCCAGAACAATCAGCCCCAGCATTTT. Amino acids: CASSPGTGGQNNQPQHF. Together with reference TRBV19 and TRBJ1-5, the CDR3 gives the full variable domain: DGGITQSPKYLFRKEGQNVTLSCEQNLNHDAMYWYRQDPGQGLRLIYYSQIVNDFQKGDIAEGYSVSREKKESFPLTVTSAQKNPTAFYLCASSPGTGGQNNQPQHFGDGTRLSIL.

The gene calls are TRBV2 and TRBJ2-1; 7 nucleotides agree with TRBD1. Trimming removed 6 bases from V and 2 bases from J; junction bases left unmatched: 7. This CDR3 has 15 amino acids. Germline loops: CDR1 SNHLY, CDR2 FYNNEI. The CDR3 protein is CASRARDSPYNEQFF. In DNA, the CDR3 is TGTGCCAGCAGAGCTAGGGACAGTCCCTACAATGAGCAGTTCTTC.

This chain links TRBV4-2 with TRBJ1-5; 10 nucleotides match TRBD1. The length of the CDR3 is 16 residues. Germline V gives CDR1 LGHNA, CDR2 YNFKEQ. With V trimmed by 0 bases and J by 6 bases, 5 bases remained unmatched. CDR3 sequence (DNA): TGTGCCAGCAGCCAAGATAGACAGGGGGCGGGTCAGCCCCAGCATTTT. The encoded protein is CASSQDRQGAGQPQHF.

V usage is TRBV9 and J usage is TRBJ2-1; 10 nucleotides match TRBD2. Trimming at V came to 3 bases and at J to 7 bases, leaving 13 bases not matched to a gene. The CDR3 contains 17 residues. CDR1 is SGDLS and CDR2 is YYNGEE in the germline V gene. This chain's CDR3 is CASSAQIAGGVRNEQFF. The CDR3 DNA sequence: TGTGCCAGCAGCGCCCAAATAGCGGGGGGCGTCAGGAATGAGCAGTTCTTC.

The CDR3 nucleotides are TGTGCCAGCAGCCAAAACTTAGCAGGGATCCCCGGGGAGCTGTTTTTT. Protein sequence: CASSQNLAGIPGELFF. The rearrangement uses TRBV3-1 (or the pseudogene TRBV3-2) and TRBJ2-2; D is possibly TRBD1 (5 bases). Germline V lookup: CDR1 LGHDT, CDR2 YNNKEL (reference sequence). This CDR3 has 16 amino acids. V was pared by 2 bases and J by 6 bases, with 16 bases between.

This clone was seen a few times. The chain joins TRBV5-1 to TRBJ1-6; D ambiguous. Trimming pared 4 bases from V and 5 bases from J, leaving 7 bases between. CDR3 length: 13 residues. Germline values: CDR1 SGHRS, CDR2 YFSETQ. The CDR3 DNA sequence: TGCGCCAGCAGCGAGCGGAATAATTCACCCCTCCACTTT. This encodes CASSERNNSPLHF.

The gene calls are TRBV5-1 and TRBJ2-5; TRBD2 aligns across 15 bases. The CDR3 spans 16 residues. Germline lookup yields CDR1 SGHRS and CDR2 YFSETQ. V trimming: 2 bases; J trimming: 3 bases; junction bases outside the gene matches: 2. CDR3 amino acids: CASSFRTSGGEETQYF. The CDR3 nucleotides are TGCGCCAGCAGCTTTCGGACTAGCGGGGGGGAAGAGACCCAGTACTTC.

Only a few counts were recorded for this clone. This chain uses TRBV19 with TRBJ1-6; D is ambiguous. The germline gives CDR1 LNHDA, CDR2 SQIVND (reference sequence). CDR3 length equals 15 residues. The V and J ends lost 3 bases and 0 bases respectively, with 6 bases between them. CDR3 sequence reads: CASSISSSYNSPLHF. The CDR3 region has the DNA TGTGCCAGTAGTATTTCGAGCTCCTATAATTCACCCCTCCACTTT.

The chain is built from TRBV10-3 and TRBJ2-7, with unresolved D. The V end was cut by 0 bases, the J end by 8 bases, with 5 bases between. This CDR3 contains 11 residues. CDR1 is ENHRY and CDR2 is SYGVKD in the germline V gene. The CDR3 loop reads CAISESEKQYF. As DNA, the CDR3 is TGTGCCATCAGTGAGTCGGAGAAGCAGTACTTC.

The chain has TRBV3-1 (or the pseudogene TRBV3-2) and TRBJ1-1; TRBD1 matches at 7 bases. This CDR3 is built from 14 residues. V gave up 4 bases and J gave up 5 bases; unmatched junction bases: 7. CDR1 is LGHDT, CDR2 YNNKEL, per germline (reference sequence). CDR3: CASSLSTGRTEAFF. CDR3 DNA: TGTGCCAGCAGCCTTTCGACAGGGCGGACTGAAGCTTTCTTT.

Concerning this clone: Different DNA sequences within this sample yield the same CDR3. The genes are TRBV18 and TRBJ1-1; tentatively, D is TRBD1 (5 bases). The CDR3 is 15 residues long. Trimming took 3 bases from V and 5 from J, leaving 16 bases between them. Germline lookup yields CDR1 KGHSH and CDR2 LQKENI. CDR3 nucleotides: TGTGCCAGCTCACCTTCCGGTGAGAAGGGGACTGAAGCTTTCTTT. Its translation: CASSPSGEKGTEAFF.

The V call is TRBV6-2 or TRBV6-3, the J call TRBJ2-7; 7 bases agree with TRBD2. Trimming at V came to 1 base and at J to 7 bases, leaving 7 bases not matched to a gene. The germline CDR1 and CDR2 sequences are MNHEY and SVGEGT. The CDR3 has 14 amino acids. CDR3: CASSYWGGTGEQYF. The CDR3 bases are TGTGCCAGCAGTTACTGGGGAGGGACTGGGGAGCAGTACTTC.

This chain joins TRBV4-3 and TRBJ1-4; D might be TRBD1 (6 bases). There are 17 residues in the CDR3. The germline V gene encodes CDR1 LGHNA and CDR2 YSLEER. The V end lost 1 base, the J end lost 2 bases, and 14 bases lay between the germline ends. The CDR3 coding sequence is TGCGCCAGCAGCCAAGGTGGGGGGGGCCTCACTAATGAAAAACTGTTTTTT. Encoded protein: CASSQGGGGLTNEKLFF.

The chain links TRBV18 to TRBJ2-5; 9 bases agree with TRBD1. The CDR3 is made up of 17 amino acids. CDR1 is KGHSH and CDR2 is LQKENI in the germline V gene. The ends lost 2 bases at V and 1 base at J; junction bases unmatched: 8. The CDR3 DNA reads TGTGCCAGCTCACCATTACTAACAGGGGGCCGCCAAGAGACCCAGTACTTC. It translates to CASSPLLTGGRQETQYF.